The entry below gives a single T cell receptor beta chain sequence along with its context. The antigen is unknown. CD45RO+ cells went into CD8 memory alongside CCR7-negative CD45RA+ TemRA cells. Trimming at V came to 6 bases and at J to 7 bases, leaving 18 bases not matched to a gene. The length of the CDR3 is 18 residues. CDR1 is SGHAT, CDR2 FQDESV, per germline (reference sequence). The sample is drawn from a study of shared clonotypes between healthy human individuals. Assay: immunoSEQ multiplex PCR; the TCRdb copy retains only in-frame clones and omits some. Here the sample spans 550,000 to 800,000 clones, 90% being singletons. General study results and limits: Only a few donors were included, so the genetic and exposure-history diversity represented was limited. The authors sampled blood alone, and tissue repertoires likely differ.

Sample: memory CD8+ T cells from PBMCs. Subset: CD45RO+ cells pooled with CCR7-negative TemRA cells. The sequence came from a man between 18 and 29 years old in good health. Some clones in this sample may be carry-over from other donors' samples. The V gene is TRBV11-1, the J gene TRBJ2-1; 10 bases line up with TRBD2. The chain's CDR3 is CASRVGRRTSGILNEQFF. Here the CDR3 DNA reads TGTGCCAGCAGAGTAGGGAGACGCACTAGCGGGATATTAAATGAGCAGTTCTTC.